This passage covers 3 T cell receptor beta chains from one sample sequenced in a study of T cells in Graves' hyperthyroidism and ophthalmopathy. The investigators amplified TCR beta CDR3 regions from RNA transcripts. Initially, a first-round RT-PCR of the TCR CDR3 employed the HTBI primer set. TCRdb analysed the multiplex PCR reads with MiXCR anew, one entry per CDR3 protein. The sample shows fewer than 500,000 distinct CDR3 sequences, about 14% of them seen only once. Sequenced: blood. The source is a man younger than 30 with Graves' ophthalmopathy.

Ten or more counts support this clonotype. V gene TRBV7-2 combines with J gene TRBJ2-3; the D gene is possibly TRBD2 (7 bases). Trimming pared 9 bases from V and 1 base from J, leaving 11 bases between. The germline CDR1 and CDR2 sequences are SGHTA and FQGNSA. The CDR3 is 13 residues long. CDR3 DNA: TGTGCCAGTGGGGGGGCCGGCACAGATACGCAGTATTTT. This encodes CASGGAGTDTQYF. Complete variable domain (other parts from reference TRBV7-2 and TRBJ2-3): GAGVSQSPSNKVTEKGKDVELRCDPISGHTALYWYRQSLGQGLEFLIYFQGNSAPDKSGLPSDRFSAERTGGSVSTLTIQRTQQEDSAVYLCASGGAGTDTQYFGPGTRLTVL.

The V call is TRBV4-2, the J call TRBJ1-5; D may be TRBD1 (5 bases). Between the trimmed V and J ends, which lost 0 bases and 2 bases, there was a span of 8 bases. This CDR3 is built from 15 residues. CDR1 and CDR2 (germline): LGHNA, YNFKEQ. The CDR3 protein is CASSQEGAGNQPQHF. CDR3 DNA: TGTGCCAGCAGCCAAGAAGGGGCGGGCAATCAGCCCCAGCATTTT.

This clonotype turned up a few times. This rearrangement joins TRBV12-3 or TRBV12-4 to TRBJ1-1; maybe TRBD1 (6 bases). The V end was cut by 5 bases, the J end by 4 bases, with 11 bases between. This CDR3 has 13 amino acids. The chain's CDR3 is CASSGKGVTEAFF. The DNA for the CDR3 is TGTGCCAGCAGTGGTAAGGGGGTCACTGAAGCTTTCTTT.